The 32 T cell receptor beta chains below all came from one sample that was sequenced in a study of T cell repertoires in cytomegalovirus infection. TCRdb analysed the reads with MiXCR anew, one entry per CDR3 protein. The sample has approximately 340,000 distinct CDR3 sequences, approximately 32% seen once; the top ten hold around 18%. Their antigens remain unidentified. This specimen consisted of cultured PBMCs, obtained from culture after CMV antigen stimulation. Every receptor here comes from a human donor in good health (CMV status not recorded). Some clones in this sample may be carry-over from other donors' samples.

This clonotype was counted ten times or more. The CDR3 spells CASSRRTSPQETQYF. The CDR3 DNA reads as TGTGCCAGTTCTAGGCGCACTAGCCCCCAAGAGACCCAGTACTTC. This rearrangement joins TRBV6-1 to TRBJ2-5; tentatively, D is TRBD2 (6 bases). CDR1 is MNHNS, CDR2 SASEGT, per germline. The CDR3 is 15 residues long. V was shortened by 9 bases and J by 1 base, with 18 bases between the two germline ends.

This clonotype appeared a few times. CDR3 in DNA: TGTGCCAGCAGCCTGGGGACTAGCGGGATCACAGATACGCAGTATTTT. Residues: CASSLGTSGITDTQYF. V is TRBV7-6 and J is TRBJ2-3; the match to TRBD2 covers 13 bases. Losses at the gene ends were 5 bases for V and 2 bases for J; bases not matched to a gene: 4. This CDR3 has 16 amino acids. Germline V gene lookup returns CDR1 SGHVS and CDR2 FNYEAQ. Filled out from reference TRBV7-6 and TRBJ2-3, the complete variable domain reads GAGVSQSPRYKVTKRGQDVALRCDPISGHVSLYWYRQALGQGPEFLTYFNYEAQQDKSGLPNDRFSAERPEGSISTLTIQRTEQRDSAMYRCASSLGTSGITDTQYFGPGTRLTVL.

CDR3: CSARDLGLLDNEQFF. The CDR3 DNA reads TGCAGTGCTAGAGATCTTGGACTCCTAGACAATGAGCAGTTCTTC. The rearrangement joins TRBV20-1 to TRBJ2-1, with D maybe TRBD2 (5 bases). V dropped 0 bases and J dropped 5 bases, with 14 bases sitting between them. CDR1 and CDR2 from the germline V gene are DFQATT and SNEGSKA (reference sequence). There are 15 residues in the CDR3.

The sample holds many counts of this clonotype. V usage is TRBV7-2 and J usage is TRBJ2-3; a possible D gene is TRBD1 (5 bases). Trimming took 3 bases from V and 0 from J, leaving 13 bases between them. Germline CDR1 SGHTA, CDR2 FQGNSA. The CDR3 runs 16 residues. CDR3: CASSFMKGPSTDTQYF. The CDR3 DNA is TGTGCCAGCAGCTTTATGAAGGGGCCTAGCACAGATACGCAGTATTTT.

This clonotype was observed a handful of times. This chain connects TRBV29-1 to TRBJ2-6; D call uncertain. Germline loops: CDR1 SQVTM, CDR2 ANQGSEA. The V gene lost 4 bases and the J gene lost 6 bases, with 7 bases spanning the gap. The CDR3 has 12 amino acids. The CDR3 coding sequence is TGCAGCGTTGTAGCCGAGGCCAACGTCCTGACTTTC. This gives the protein CSVVAEANVLTF.

This chain links TRBV27 with TRBJ2-6; D remains unclear. The CDR3 is made up of 16 amino acids. Germline V CDR1 and CDR2: MNHEY, SMNVEV (reference sequence). The ends were cut back, 1 base at V and 4 bases at J, with 11 bases in the middle. This CDR3 is CASSLFLGSGANVLTF. The CDR3 DNA follows: TGTGCCAGCAGTTTATTCCTGGGGTCCGGGGCCAACGTCCTGACTTTC.

A few counts support this clonotype. J is TRBJ1-5 and V is TRBV28; no clear D. V was cut by 5 bases and J by 1 base, with 9 bases left in between. CDR1 and CDR2 from the germline V gene are MDHEN and SYDVKM. The CDR3 spans 14 residues. This CDR3 reads CASSPPRSNQPQHF. CDR3 DNA sequence: TGTGCCAGCAGTCCCCCCCGGAGCAATCAGCCCCAGCATTTT.

This rearrangement joins TRBV19 to TRBJ2-3; 7 nucleotides line up with TRBD2. CDR1 is LNHDA, CDR2 SQIVND, per germline (reference sequence). With V trimmed by 7 bases and J by 1 base, 8 bases remained unmatched. The CDR3 has 15 amino acids. The CDR3 is CASTHGGEGTDTQYF. The DNA for the CDR3 is TGTGCCAGTACCCATGGGGGGGAGGGCACAGATACGCAGTATTTT.

With regard to this clonotype: Possible read error: a much larger clone is one base away. The chain carries TRBV6-2 or TRBV6-3 and TRBJ1-2; D perhaps matches TRBD1 (5 bases). Trimming took off 5 bases at V and 14 bases at J, with 24 bases between the two ends. This CDR3 is built from 14 residues. Per the germline V gene, CDR1 is MNHEY and CDR2 is SVGEGT. In DNA, the CDR3 is TGTGCCAGCAGTACCATCGACAGCGTTGCGTCGCGGACCTTC. Protein: CASSTIDSVASRTF.

The sample holds a few counts of this clonotype. The rearrangement links TRBV6-1 to TRBJ2-7, with TRBD1 matching 9 bases. V dropped 6 bases and J dropped 0; count of bases not matched to a gene: 9. This CDR3 is built from 16 residues. The germline CDR1 and CDR2 sequences are MNHNS and SASEGT. Here the CDR3 reads CASSVDRGASSYEQYF. The CDR3 nucleotides are TGTGCCAGCAGCGTAGACAGGGGGGCTTCCTCCTACGAGCAGTACTTC.

This clonotype was recorded a few times. The rearrangement links TRBV4-2 to TRBJ1-3; TRBD1 aligns across 8 bases. The CDR3 is made up of 17 amino acids. Germline trimming cut 0 bases from V and 3 bases from J; bases unmatched to any gene: 7. Germline V gene lookup returns CDR1 LGHNA and CDR2 YNFKEQ. CDR3 coding DNA: TGTGCCAGCAGCCAAGACCGGACGACAGGGGTTGGAAACACCATATATTTT. This translates into CASSQDRTTGVGNTIYF.

The gene calls are TRBV10-3 and TRBJ1-1; D gene uncertain. This CDR3 is 11 amino acids long. V was shortened by 10 bases and J by 1 base, with 7 bases between the two germline ends. Germline V CDR1 and CDR2: ENHRY, SYGVKD. CDR3 amino acids: CATNTNTEAFF. For the CDR3, the DNA is TGTGCCACCAACACGAACACTGAAGCTTTCTTT.

This clonotype showed up just a few times. The chain recombines TRBV23-1 with TRBJ1-5, with a tentative D call TRBD1 (6 bases). TRBV23-1 is treated as an ORF (open reading frame) with a function not yet certain. V lost 2 bases, J lost 1 base, and 27 bases lay in between. The CDR3 has 21 amino acids. The CDR3 nucleotides are TGCGCCAGCAGTCAACTGGGGGCGGGGACACCTAACCGATCGAGCAATCAGCCCCAGCATTTT. Translation gives CASSQLGAGTPNRSSNQPQHF.

This sequence joins TRBV5-1 and TRBJ1-1; D uncertain. The length of the CDR3 is 14 residues. Between the trimmed V and J ends, which lost 4 bases and 2 bases, there was a span of 12 bases. Germline CDR1 is SGHRS and CDR2 is YFSETQ. The CDR3: CASSGQPGNTEAFF. DNA for the CDR3: TGCGCCAGCAGCGGTCAACCGGGCAACACTGAAGCTTTCTTT.

A few counts support this clonotype. The V gene is TRBV6-5, the J gene TRBJ1-4; D unclear. This CDR3 region has 15 residues. Germline-derived CDR1 and CDR2 are MNHEY and SVGAGI. The V end was cut by 0 bases, the J end by 7 bases, with 12 bases between. CDR3 coding DNA: TGTGCCAGCAGTTACTCGGGCACGGCGGGTGAAAAACTGTTTTTT. This sequence encodes CASSYSGTAGEKLFF.

This chain joins TRBV7-6 and TRBJ2-5; 12 positions agree with TRBD2. Germline V gene lookup returns CDR1 SGHVS and CDR2 FNYEAQ. V shed 1 base, J shed 1 base, and the junction held 13 bases outside the gene matches. This CDR3 has 20 residues. This CDR3 is CASSLGPSGGAGSPQETQYF. In DNA, the CDR3 is TGTGCCAGCAGCTTAGGTCCTAGCGGGGGGGCCGGTTCTCCCCAAGAGACCCAGTACTTC.

This clonotype occurred a few times. The CDR3, as DNA: TGTGCCACCAGTGATTTGTCAGGGGATAATGGCTACACCTTC. Its protein product is CATSDLSGDNGYTF. The rearrangement uses TRBV24-1 and TRBJ1-2; tentative D call: TRBD1 (6 bases). Germline-derived CDR1 and CDR2 are KGHDR and SFDVKD. The CDR3 contains 14 residues. Trimming removed 0 bases from V and 6 bases from J, with 10 bases in between.

About this clonotype itself: The germline gene is not matched at one end of the junction; a read error may be the cause. This chain joins TRBV4-1 and TRBJ2-2, with TRBD1 matching 7 bases. The germline gives CDR1 MGHRA, CDR2 YSYEKL. This CDR3 is built from 17 residues. The CDR3 bases are TGTGCCAGCAGCCAAGACTGGTCAGGGGGTGTCACCGGGGAGCTGTTTTTT. This sequence encodes CASSQDWSGGVTGELFF.

This clonotype was recorded a few times. This chain links TRBV6-6 with TRBJ2-7; 7 nucleotides match TRBD2. V dropped 0 bases and J dropped 6; count of bases not matched to a gene: 5. The length of the CDR3 is 14 residues. Germline-derived CDR1 and CDR2 are MNHNY and SVGAGI (reference sequence). Written as DNA, the CDR3 is TGTGCCAGCAGTTACTCCCCGGGAGGAGGCGAGCAGTACTTC. It encodes CASSYSPGGGEQYF.

This clonotype came up many times. The chain recombines TRBV4-1 with TRBJ2-3; perhaps TRBD1 as D (6 bases). The germline V gene encodes CDR1 MGHRA and CDR2 YSYEKL. V was clipped by 6 bases and J by 1 base, with 8 bases between them. This CDR3 region has 13 residues. Written as DNA, the CDR3 is TGCGCCAGCAGTAGACAGGGCACAGATACGCAGTATTTT. Its protein is CASSRQGTDTQYF.

This clonotype was observed many times. V and J are TRBV7-6 and TRBJ1-2; 9 nucleotides align to TRBD1. CDR1 is SGHVS and CDR2 is FNYEAQ in the germline V gene. This CDR3 comprises 15 residues. The junction had 10 bases not matched to a gene; V was cut back by 5 bases and J by 6 bases. CDR3 in amino acids: CASSKVATGGNGYTF. The CDR3, as DNA: TGTGCCAGCAGCAAAGTAGCAACAGGGGGCAATGGCTACACCTTC.

The chain recombines TRBV5-5 with TRBJ2-6; D remains unclear. The CDR3 is 15 residues long. V lost 0 bases to trimming and J lost 2 bases, with 6 bases between them. Germline assignment: CDR1 SGHKS and CDR2 YYEKEE (reference sequence). CDR3 sequence reads: CASSLAQTGANVLTF. In DNA form, the CDR3 reads TGTGCCAGCAGCTTGGCGCAAACTGGGGCCAACGTCCTGACTTTC. The full variable domain, its missing parts supplied by reference TRBV5-5 and TRBJ2-6, is DAGVTQSPTHLIKTRGQQVTLRCSPISGHKSVSWYQQVLGQGPQFIFQYYEKEERGRGNFPDRFSARQFPNYSSELNVNALLLGDSALYLCASSLAQTGANVLTFGAGSRLTVL.

The chain employs TRBV9 and TRBJ2-3, with D maybe TRBD2 (6 bases). Trimming removed 0 bases from V and 6 bases from J, with 17 bases in between. In germline, CDR1 is SGDLS, CDR2 YYNGEE. The length of the CDR3 is 16 residues. The CDR3 nucleotides are TGTGCCAGCAGCGTAGACGTGCGGGGAGTGGAGGATACGCAGTATTTT. As protein: CASSVDVRGVEDTQYF.

This clonotype was observed a handful of times. CDR3 DNA sequence: TGTGCCAGCAGCCTTAGCGGGATTGTAACAGATACGCAGTATTTT. This translates into CASSLSGIVTDTQYF. The chain employs TRBV7-2 and TRBJ2-3, with TRBD2 identical over 8 bases. With V trimmed by 5 bases and J by 3 bases, 7 bases remained unmatched. Germline CDR1 and CDR2: SGHTA and FQGNSA. The CDR3 spans 15 residues. Full variable domain (remainder filled in from reference TRBV7-2 and TRBJ2-3): GAGVSQSPSNKVTEKGKDVELRCDPISGHTALYWYRQSLGQGLEFLIYFQGNSAPDKSGLPSDRFSAERTGGSVSTLTIQRTQQEDSAVYLCASSLSGIVTDTQYFGPGTRLTVL.

The chain couples TRBV9 to TRBJ2-3; 9 nucleotides line up with TRBD1. This CDR3 has 14 amino acids. Germline V gene data show CDR1 as SGDLS and CDR2 as YYNGEE. J was trimmed by 5 bases and V by 3 bases; bases with no gene match: 4. The CDR3 region is CASSEQGARDTQYF. CDR3 coding DNA: TGTGCCAGCAGCGAACAGGGGGCGAGAGATACGCAGTATTTT. Supplemented by reference TRBV9 and TRBJ2-3, the full variable domain reads DSGVTQTPKHLITATGQRVTLRCSPRSGDLSVYWYQQSLDQGLQFLIQYYNGEERAKGNILERFSAQQFPDLHSELNLSSLELGDSALYFCASSEQGARDTQYFGPGTRLTVL.

The chain couples TRBV5-6 to TRBJ1-2; 7 positions match TRBD1. Germline trimming cut 3 bases from V and 4 bases from J; bases unmatched to any gene: 3. This CDR3 has 13 amino acids. CDR1 and CDR2 from the germline V gene are SGHDT and YYEEEE. CDR3 in DNA: TGTGCCAGCAGCTGGGACAGCCTCTATGGCTACACCTTC. Its translation is CASSWDSLYGYTF.

The gene calls are TRBV10-3 and TRBJ1-6; tentatively, D is TRBD1 (5 bases). The germline CDR1 and CDR2 sequences are ENHRY and SYGVKD. The CDR3 contains 17 residues. V lost 4 bases to trimming and J lost 7 bases, with 20 bases between them. The CDR3 DNA is TGTGCCATCAGTGCCGAATATCGGGGGATGCAAAATTCACCCCTCCACTTT. It translates to CAISAEYRGMQNSPLHF.

This clonotype was seen more than once but under ten times. The chain recombines TRBV7-3 with TRBJ1-1; TRBD1 is a possible D gene (5 bases). Germline lookup yields CDR1 SGHTA and CDR2 FQGTGA. Trimming left V 2 bases short and J 11 bases short, with 21 bases between. The CDR3 consists of 15 residues. The CDR3 nucleotides are TGTGCCAGCAGCTTAGAGCGGGCCCCGGGGGTAGCGGCTTTCTTT. Its translation is CASSLERAPGVAAFF.

This clonotype was seen ten or more times. This sequence joins TRBV7-2 and TRBJ2-7; 7 nucleotides align to TRBD1. The germline V gene has CDR1 SGHTA and CDR2 FQGNSA. V lost 4 bases to trimming and J lost 7 bases; unmatched junction nucleotides: 13. The CDR3 sequence is 15 residues long. The CDR3 DNA sequence: TGTGCCAGCAGCTCCAGACAGGGAGCTGGGGAGGAGCAGTACTTC. Translating gives CASSSRQGAGEEQYF.

This clonotype was observed a handful of times. The genes are TRBV7-9 and TRBJ1-4; 7 bases are shared with TRBD1. The J segment lost 8 bases and the V segment lost 0 bases, leaving 9 bases of the junction unmatched. There are 16 residues in the CDR3. The germline gives CDR1 SEHNR, CDR2 FQNEAQ (reference sequence). Here the CDR3 reads CASSLARGGGEEKLFF. DNA for the CDR3: TGTGCCAGCAGCTTAGCCCGTGGAGGGGGCGAAGAAAAACTGTTTTTT.

This clonotype was counted only a few times. The chain is built from TRBV5-4 and TRBJ2-3; tentative D call: TRBD1 (6 bases). V gave up 4 bases and J gave up 2 bases, with 17 bases separating them. CDR3 length: 16 residues. CDR1 and CDR2 (germline): SGHNT, YYREEE (reference sequence). The DNA of the CDR3 is TGTGCCAGCAGCCAGGGGACCCCTGCCTTCACAGATACGCAGTATTTT. Translating gives CASSQGTPAFTDTQYF.

There are a few counts of this clonotype. For the CDR3, the DNA is TGTGCCAGCACTCCATGGGCGAGCACTGAAGCTTTCTTT. This gives the protein CASTPWASTEAFF. The V gene is TRBV6-2 or TRBV6-3, the J gene TRBJ1-1, with D hard to call. The CDR3 is 13 amino acids. V lost 7 bases and J lost 4, with 13 bases in between. The germline V gene has CDR1 MNHEY and CDR2 SVGEGT.